Below are 5 T cell receptor beta chains sequenced from a single sample in a study of blood T cells in healthy people across ages. The second PCR ran about 6 to 12 cycles with a sample-barcoded 5' primer and J-beta primers. TCRdb passed the 5' RACE reads through MiXCR, listing each CDR3 protein once. The sample has 1 million to 1.2 million distinct CDR3 sequences, roughly two fifths seen once. The sequencing sample was made of blood. The receptors were gathered from a man younger than 35 in good health.

Only one count was recorded for this clonotype. One base away lies a much larger clone, so this may be a sequencing read error. This chain connects TRBV9 to TRBJ2-7, with 9 bases that match TRBD1. Germline V gene sequence: CDR1 SGDLS, CDR2 YYNGEE. The CDR3 contains 15 residues. The CDR3 DNA sequence: TGTGCCGGCAGCCTAGGACAGGGGCTCTCCTACGAGCAGTACTTC. Translating gives CAGSLGQGLSYEQYF.

The chain combines TRBV7-3 with TRBJ2-1, with 10 bases matching TRBD1. The CDR3 runs to 15 residues. Germline V CDR1 and CDR2: SGHTA, FQGTGA. After removal of 5 bases from V and 5 bases from J, the junction contained 6 bases not matched to a gene. CDR3 DNA: TGTGCCAGCAGCCCCTTGGACAGGGGGAACAATGAGCAGTTCTTC. This gives the protein CASSPLDRGNNEQFF.

The chain joins TRBV12-3 or TRBV12-4 to TRBJ1-1; D gene unclear. Trimming shortened V by 5 bases and J by 0 bases, and 10 bases separated the two germline ends. This CDR3 comprises 14 residues. The chain's CDR3 is CASSAYGLNTEAFF. The CDR3 DNA follows: TGTGCCAGCAGTGCCTACGGACTGAACACTGAAGCTTTCTTT.

Notes on this clonotype: One base away lies a much larger clone, so this may be a sequencing read error. The chain joins TRBV7-2 to TRBJ2-3; D ambiguous. Germline V gene lookup returns CDR1 SGHTA and CDR2 FQGNSA. The V and J ends lost 2 bases and 6 bases respectively, with 6 bases between them. The CDR3 loop spans 12 amino acids. CDR3 loop: CASSLRWDTQYF. DNA for the CDR3: TGTGCCAGCAGCTTAAGGTGGGATACGCAGTATTTT.

This clonotype was seen a few times. J is TRBJ2-2 and V is TRBV5-1; D remains ambiguous. V shed 1 base and J shed 6 bases, with 10 bases lying between them. Germline CDR1 SGHRS, CDR2 YFSETQ. This CDR3 contains 14 residues. The DNA of the CDR3 is TGCGCCAGCAGCTTGTCCCTCGTGGCCGGGGAGCTGTTTTTT. Amino acids: CASSLSLVAGELFF.